These T cell receptor beta chains were read from a single sample in a study of T cell responses to AZD1222 COVID-19 vaccine. The table came from immunoSEQ multiplex PCR; TCRdb's copy has only in-frame clones and leaves some out. The table records approximately 160,000 clones, around 89% of them present only once. Sample: peripheral blood, taken on day 0 of AZD1222 vaccination. The receptors shown here come from an adult in good health. CDR3s include the opening cysteine and the closing phenylalanine or tryptophan.

J gene	V gene	CDR3 protein
TRBJ1-1	TRBV19	CASSIGQGIAEAFF
TRBJ2-1	TRBV28	CASSSTRLAGGGRELQFF
TRBJ1-5	TRBV11-2	CASSLDPGYQPQHF
TRBJ1-1	TRBV3-1/TRBV3-2	CASRLSGVGTEAFF
TRBJ1-2	TRBV4-1	CASSQSTGASGYGYTF
TRBJ1-1	TRBV5-8	CASSLFMARPNTEAFF
TRBJ2-3	TRBV9	CASSVDPAGGVTDTQYF
TRBJ1-5	TRBV6-2/TRBV6-3	CASSYGQGNQPQHF
TRBJ2-7	TRBV7-2	CASSLTGTALEQYF
TRBJ1-1	TRBV19	CASSRYQNTEAFF
TRBJ2-1	TRBV3-1/TRBV3-2	CASSPFGLGSNEQFF
TRBJ1-1	TRBV19	CASSRMNTEAFF
TRBJ1-5	TRBV19	CASSPTALMPQHF
TRBJ2-7	TRBV24-1	CATSAQGTPYYEQYF
TRBJ2-3	TRBV18	CASSLTLTSGRITQYF
TRBJ2-2	TRBV7-2	CASSLASGGTTNTGELFF
TRBJ2-5	TRBV15	CATSFSTETQYF
TRBJ2-7	TRBV6-5	CASMLTGLAGWEYF
TRBJ1-1	TRBV9	CASSVDGNEAFF
TRBJ1-1	TRBV6-2/TRBV6-3	CASSYSGTPPKVAFF
TRBJ2-7	TRBV29-1	CSVEIGGGYEQYF
TRBJ2-7	TRBV25-1	CASSARDSYEQYF
TRBJ2-3	TRBV7-2	CASGSHRDTQYF
TRBJ2-1	TRBV9	CASSIAGTSAYNEQFF